A single sample gave rise to the 2 T cell receptor beta chains below, sequenced in a study of shared clonotypes between healthy human individuals. Naive CD8 cells lacked CD45RO, underwent positive selection for CCR7 and left out terminally differentiated effector memory CD45RA+ cells. Profiled with immunoSEQ multiplex PCR; TCRdb holds only in-frame clones, not every one. The table has around 1.9 million clones, 85% to 95% seen once. The specimen sequenced was naive CD8+ T cells from PBMCs. The receptors come from a man between 18 and 35 years old in good health. Some clones in this sample may be carry-over from other donors' samples.

This rearrangement joins TRBV5-1 to TRBJ2-2; D remains ambiguous. CDR1 is SGHRS and CDR2 is YFSETQ in the germline V gene. V was shortened by 4 bases and J by 2 bases, with 12 bases between the two germline ends. This CDR3 has 15 amino acids. CDR3 coding DNA: TGCGCCAGCAGCGGTGGTAGCTTTAACACCGGGGAGCTGTTTTTT. Protein product: CASSGGSFNTGELFF.

The chain recombines TRBV27 with TRBJ2-7; D perhaps matches TRBD2 (6 bases). This CDR3 is 16 amino acids long. Trimming cost V 5 bases and J 2 bases, with 19 bases left between them. Looked up from germline, CDR1 is MNHEY and CDR2 is SMNVEV (reference sequence). CDR3 in DNA: TGTGCCAGCAGTAAACTACTAGTGGCGGGAACCTACGAGCAGTACTTC. This encodes CASSKLLVAGTYEQYF.